Sequencing of this TCR beta chain was carried out in a study of blood T cell repertoires in COVID-19. Across the whole study: The United States, Italy and Spain were the sources of the acute and convalescent COVID-19 samples. PBMCs, B-cell-depleted T cells, or T cells were the source of the cDNA or gDNA that made up the material.

Authors' data handling: Amplification of reference gene primers provided the estimated nucleated cell counts. The method was immunoSEQ multiplex PCR; TCRdb's version includes in-frame clones alone and lacks a portion of them. From that table come the V and J calls and clone size; the DNA was used to work out D and trimming. The sample shows over 85,000 clones, 70% to 90% of them seen only once. Germline lookup yields CDR1 SGDLS and CDR2 YYNGEE. This CDR3 has 12 amino acids. V was clipped by 0 bases and J by 9 bases, with 7 bases between them. This clonotype was sampled from a man aged 40-50 years with acute or convalescent COVID-19. Sequenced material: peripheral blood. V gene TRBV9 combines with J gene TRBJ2-1; a possible D gene is TRBD2 (5 bases). The CDR3 protein is CASSVDGVEQFF. The CDR3, as DNA: TGTGCCAGCAGCGTAGACGGGGTTGAGCAGTTCTTC.